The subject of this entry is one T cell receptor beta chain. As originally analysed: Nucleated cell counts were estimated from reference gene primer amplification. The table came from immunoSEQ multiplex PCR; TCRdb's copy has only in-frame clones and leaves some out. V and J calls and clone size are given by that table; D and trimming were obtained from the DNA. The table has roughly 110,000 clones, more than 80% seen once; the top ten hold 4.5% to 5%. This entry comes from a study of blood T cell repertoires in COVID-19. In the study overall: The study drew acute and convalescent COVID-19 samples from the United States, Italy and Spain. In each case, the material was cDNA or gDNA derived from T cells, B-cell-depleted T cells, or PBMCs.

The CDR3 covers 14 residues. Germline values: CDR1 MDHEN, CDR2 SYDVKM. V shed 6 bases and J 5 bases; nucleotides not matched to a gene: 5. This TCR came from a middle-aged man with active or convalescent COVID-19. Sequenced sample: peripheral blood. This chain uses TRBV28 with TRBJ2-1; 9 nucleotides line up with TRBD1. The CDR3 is CASRRGTGHNEQFF. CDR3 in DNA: TGTGCCAGCAGGAGGGGGACAGGGCACAATGAGCAGTTCTTC. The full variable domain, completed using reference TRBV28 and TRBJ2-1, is DVKVTQSSRYLVKRTGEKVFLECVQDMDHENMFWYRQDPGLGLRLIYFSYDVKMKEKGDIPEGYSVSREKKERFSLILESASTNQTSMYLCASRRGTGHNEQFFGPGTRLTVL.